There are a few counts of the clone carrying this T cell receptor beta chain. Its target is unknown. CDR3 length: 17 amino acids. Per germline, CDR1 SGDLS and CDR2 YYNGEE. The J segment lost 0 bases and the V segment lost 4 bases, leaving 10 bases of the junction unmatched. This specimen belongs to a study of T-cell reconstitution after alpha-beta-depleted transplantation in children. Molecular barcoding with unique molecular identifiers was used for the TCRbeta library. TCRdb re-analysed the PCR reads in MiXCR, keeping a single row per CDR3 protein. Of fewer than 500,000 distinct CDR3 sequences in the sample, 43% were seen once. The study's findings and limits: Surviving thymic progenitors and recipient T cells were the source of high TCRbeta diversity at day 60 in some patients. Expanded graft clones numbering several hundred reportedly gave rise to alpha-beta T cells about two months after transplant. The authors attributed T-cell counts and diversity one year after transplant mostly to newly produced T cells.

The rearrangement uses TRBV9 and TRBJ2-1, with 7 bases identical to TRBD1. The specimen was PBMCs, collected before TCRalphabeta/CD19-depleted stem cell transplant. The source of this sequence is a girl aged 2 to 9 with aplastic anemia, due to receive a stem cell transplant. The CDR3 loop is CASSSRGRIDSYNEQFF. CDR3 in DNA: TGTGCCAGCAGCTCAAGGGGGCGGATTGACTCCTACAATGAGCAGTTCTTC. Together with reference TRBV9 and TRBJ2-1, the CDR3 gives the full variable domain: DSGVTQTPKHLITATGQRVTLRCSPRSGDLSVYWYQQSLDQGLQFLIQYYNGEERAKGNILERFSAQQFPDLHSELNLSSLELGDSALYFCASSSRGRIDSYNEQFFGPGTRLTVL.